Below, one TCR beta chain is given with its context. Its target is unknown. Assays captured roughly 110,000 TCR templates per sample. Sequencing used immunoSEQ multiplex PCR; TCRdb keeps in-frame clones, though not all of them. The profile covers some 120,000 clones, with about 94% appearing a single time and around 1.5% taken by the ten largest. These data belong to a study of siplizumab effects on memory and regulatory T cells. The length of the CDR3 is 17 residues. J was trimmed by 1 base and V by 4 bases; bases with no gene match: 9. From germline, CDR1 is MGHRA and CDR2 YSYEKL. Broader study findings: Naive or memory phenotype assignment was not possible for roughly 80-97% of proliferating CD4+ or CD8+ clones. With siplizumab, cumulative frequency of CD4+ memory-derived alloreactive sequences dropped significantly.

This sequence originates from a human donor in good health. This chain uses TRBV4-1 with TRBJ1-5; 8 positions agree with TRBD1. Sequenced sample: non-Treg CD4+ T cells sorted from blood. This CDR3 reads CASSLVQGGSSNQPQHF. The DNA for the CDR3 is TGCGCCAGCAGCCTGGTACAGGGGGGATCGAGCAATCAGCCCCAGCATTTT.